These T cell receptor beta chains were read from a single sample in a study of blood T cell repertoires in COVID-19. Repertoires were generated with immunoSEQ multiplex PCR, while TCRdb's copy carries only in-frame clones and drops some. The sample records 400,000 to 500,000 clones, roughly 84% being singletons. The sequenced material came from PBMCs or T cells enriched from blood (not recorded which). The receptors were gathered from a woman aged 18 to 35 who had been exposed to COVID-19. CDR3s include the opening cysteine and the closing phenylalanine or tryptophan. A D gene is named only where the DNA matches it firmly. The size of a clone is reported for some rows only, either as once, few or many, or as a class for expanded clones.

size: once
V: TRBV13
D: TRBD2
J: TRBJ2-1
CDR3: CASSLVLAGINEQFF
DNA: TGTGCCAGCAGCTTAGTTCTAGCGGGGATCAATGAGCAGTTCTTC

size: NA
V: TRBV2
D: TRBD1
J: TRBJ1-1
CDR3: CASSAPGQGNTEAFF
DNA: TGTGCCAGCAGTGCTCCGGGACAGGGGAACACTGAAGCTTTCTTT

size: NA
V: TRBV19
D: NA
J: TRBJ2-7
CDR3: CASSILPYYEQYF
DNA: TGTGCCAGTAGTATATTGCCCTACTACGAGCAGTACTTC

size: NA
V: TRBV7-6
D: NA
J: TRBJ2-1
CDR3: CASSSTSLGEQFF
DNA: TGTGCCAGCAGCTCCACGTCACTAGGTGAGCAGTTCTTC

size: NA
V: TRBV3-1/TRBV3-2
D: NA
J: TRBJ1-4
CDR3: CASSHWESTNEKLFF
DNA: TGTGCCAGCAGCCATTGGGAGTCCACTAATGAAAAACTGTTTTTT

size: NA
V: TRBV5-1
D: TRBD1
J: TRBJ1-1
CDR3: CASSPRMDRVGGTEAFF
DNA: TGCGCCAGCAGCCCCCGGATGGACAGGGTCGGAGGCACTGAAGCTTTCTTT

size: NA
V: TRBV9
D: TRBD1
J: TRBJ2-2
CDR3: CASSPLTGVKTGELFF
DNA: TGTGCCAGCAGCCCTCTGACAGGGGTAAAGACCGGGGAGCTGTTTTTT

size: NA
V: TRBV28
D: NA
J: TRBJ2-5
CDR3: CASNLSGSGETQYF
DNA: TGTGCCAGCAACCTTTCAGGGTCAGGGGAGACCCAGTACTTC

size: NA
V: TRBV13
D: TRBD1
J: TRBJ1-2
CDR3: CASSSRTGGHYGYTF
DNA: TGTGCCAGCAGCTCTAGGACAGGGGGGCACTATGGCTACACCTTC

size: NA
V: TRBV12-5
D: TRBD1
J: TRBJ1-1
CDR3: CASGLQGGAEAFF
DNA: TGTGCTAGTGGTTTACAGGGGGGAGCTGAAGCTTTCTTT

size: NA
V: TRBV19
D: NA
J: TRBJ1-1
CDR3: CASSIGETGLGRF
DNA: TGTGCCAGTAGTATAGGGGAGACAGGCTTGGGAAGATTT

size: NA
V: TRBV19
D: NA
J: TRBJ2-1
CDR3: CASSMTASTVNEQFF
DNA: TGTGCCAGTAGTATGACAGCTTCAACAGTCAATGAGCAGTTCTTC

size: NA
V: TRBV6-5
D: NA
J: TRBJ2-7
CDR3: CASSYSGSSYEQYF
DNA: TGTGCCAGCAGTTACTCAGGGAGCTCCTACGAGCAGTACTTC

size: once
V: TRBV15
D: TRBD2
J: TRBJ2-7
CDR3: CATSREQTSGSGAYEQYF
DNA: TGTGCCACCAGCAGAGAACAGACTAGCGGGAGTGGAGCCTACGAGCAGTACTTC

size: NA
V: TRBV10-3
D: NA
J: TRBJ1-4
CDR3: CAIHRRRDEKLFF
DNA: TGTGCCATACACAGGAGGAGGGATGAAAAACTGTTTTTT

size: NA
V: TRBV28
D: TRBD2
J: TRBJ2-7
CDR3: CASSFPGGLAGGLSYEQYF
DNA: TGTGCCAGCAGTTTCCCGGGGGGACTAGCGGGAGGACTTTCCTACGAGCAGTACTTC

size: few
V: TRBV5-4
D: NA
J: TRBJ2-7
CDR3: CASSLGRDSYEQYF
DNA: TGTGCCAGCAGCTTGGGCAGGGACTCCTACGAGCAGTACTTC

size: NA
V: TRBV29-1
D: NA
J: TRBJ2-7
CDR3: CSVEKQGHSYEQYF
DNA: TGCAGCGTTGAAAAACAGGGTCACTCCTACGAGCAGTACTTC

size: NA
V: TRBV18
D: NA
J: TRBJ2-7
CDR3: CASSPKRVNMYEQYF
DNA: TGTGCCAGCTCACCTAAGAGGGTTAACATGTACGAGCAGTACTTC

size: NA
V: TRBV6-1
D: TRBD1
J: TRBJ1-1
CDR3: CASSELGQGLNTEAFF
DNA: TGTGCCAGCAGTGAATTAGGACAGGGGCTGAACACTGAAGCTTTCTTT

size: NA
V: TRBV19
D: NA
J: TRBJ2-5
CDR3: CASDGGAETQYF
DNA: TGTGCCAGTGATGGGGGCGCAGAGACCCAGTACTTC

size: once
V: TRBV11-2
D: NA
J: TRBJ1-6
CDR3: CASSLVPDYNSPLHF
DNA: TGTGCCAGCAGCTTAGTCCCAGACTATAATTCACCCCTCCACTTT

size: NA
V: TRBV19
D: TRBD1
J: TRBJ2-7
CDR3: CASSIAGQGHYEQYF
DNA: TGTGCCAGTAGTATAGCGGGACAGGGACACTACGAGCAGTACTTC

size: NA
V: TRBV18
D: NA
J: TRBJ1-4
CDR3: CASSLRQPTTNEKLFF
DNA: TGTGCCAGCTCACTCCGACAGCCTACTACTAATGAAAAACTGTTTTTT

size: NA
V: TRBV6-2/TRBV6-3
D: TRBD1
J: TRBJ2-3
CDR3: CASSRGLGADTQYF
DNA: TGTGCCAGCAGCAGGGGGCTCGGGGCAGATACGCAGTATTTT

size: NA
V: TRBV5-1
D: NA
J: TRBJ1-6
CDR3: CASSLGQSNSPLHF
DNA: TGCGCCAGCAGCTTGGGACAGTCTAATTCACCCCTCCACTTT